This T cell receptor beta chain was documented in a study of Ad26.COV2.S vaccination and SARS-CoV-2 variants. This clone was observed a handful of times. The germline V gene encodes CDR1 SGHKS and CDR2 YYEKEE (reference sequence). The J segment lost 4 bases and the V segment lost 5 bases, leaving 3 bases of the junction unmatched. The CDR3 runs to 13 residues. The treatment here: some 20 received Ad26.COV2.S at low or high dose, single or two shots; about 5 received placebo; per-sample allocation not given. Day 63 following the first vaccine or placebo injection was when the samples were taken. Sequenced by immunoSEQ multiplex PCR; TCRdb stores in-frame clones only, minus some. The data hold roughly 380,000 clones, with 88% observed a single time.

This chain connects TRBV5-5 to TRBJ1-1, with 9 bases fitting TRBD1. The sequence derives from a person aged 18-65 years who received the Ad26.COV2.S COVID-19 vaccine or a placebo. The starting material was peripheral blood, obtained in a trial of Ad26.COV2.S vaccine versus placebo. The CDR3 coding sequence is TGTGCCAGCAGGGGGACAGGGAGCACTGAAGCTTTCTTT. Amino acid sequence: CASRGTGSTEAFF.